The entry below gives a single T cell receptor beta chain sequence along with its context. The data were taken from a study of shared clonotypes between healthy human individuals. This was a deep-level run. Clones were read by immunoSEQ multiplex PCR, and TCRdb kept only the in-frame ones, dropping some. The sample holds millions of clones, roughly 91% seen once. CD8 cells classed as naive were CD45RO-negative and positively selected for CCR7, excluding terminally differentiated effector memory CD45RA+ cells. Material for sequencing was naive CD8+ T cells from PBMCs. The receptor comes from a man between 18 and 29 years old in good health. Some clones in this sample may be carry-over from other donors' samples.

CDR3 DNA sequence: TGCGCCAGCACCACGGAACTAGCCAAAAACATTCAGTACTTC. Encoded protein: CASTTELAKNIQYF. The chain is built from TRBV5-1 and TRBJ2-4; D is unresolved. V was clipped by 6 bases and J by 0 bases, with 10 bases between them. The CDR3 has 14 residues. Germline V gene data show CDR1 as SGHRS and CDR2 as YFSETQ.